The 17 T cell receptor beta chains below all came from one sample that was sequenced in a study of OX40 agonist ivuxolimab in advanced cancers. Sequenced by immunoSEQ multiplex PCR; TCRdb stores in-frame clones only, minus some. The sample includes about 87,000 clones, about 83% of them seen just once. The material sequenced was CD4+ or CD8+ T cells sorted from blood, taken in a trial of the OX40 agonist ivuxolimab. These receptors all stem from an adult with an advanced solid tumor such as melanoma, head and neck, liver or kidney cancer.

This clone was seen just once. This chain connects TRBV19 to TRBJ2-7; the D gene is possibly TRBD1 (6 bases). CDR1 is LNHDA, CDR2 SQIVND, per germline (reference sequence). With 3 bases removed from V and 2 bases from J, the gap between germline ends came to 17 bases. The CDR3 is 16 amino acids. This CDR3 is CASSISAAAGAYEQYF. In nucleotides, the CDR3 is TGTGCCAGTAGTATTAGTGCCGCGGCAGGGGCCTACGAGCAGTACTTC.

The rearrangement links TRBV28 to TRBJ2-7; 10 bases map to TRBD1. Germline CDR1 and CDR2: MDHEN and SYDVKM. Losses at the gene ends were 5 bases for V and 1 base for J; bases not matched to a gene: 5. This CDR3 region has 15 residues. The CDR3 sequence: CASSPGQGPSYEQYF. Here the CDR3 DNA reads TGTGCCAGCAGTCCGGGACAGGGGCCTTCCTACGAGCAGTACTTC.

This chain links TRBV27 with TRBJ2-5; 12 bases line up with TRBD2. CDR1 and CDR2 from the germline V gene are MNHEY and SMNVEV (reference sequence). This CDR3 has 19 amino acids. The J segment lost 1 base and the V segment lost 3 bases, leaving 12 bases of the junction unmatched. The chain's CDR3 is CASSFRFVRLAGAQETQYF. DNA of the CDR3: TGTGCCAGCAGTTTCCGGTTTGTGCGACTAGCGGGGGCCCAAGAGACCCAGTACTTC.

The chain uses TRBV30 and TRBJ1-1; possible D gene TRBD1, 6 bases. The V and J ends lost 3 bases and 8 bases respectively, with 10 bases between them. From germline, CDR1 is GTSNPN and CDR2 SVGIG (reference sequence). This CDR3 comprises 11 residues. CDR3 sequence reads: CAWSVTGEAFF. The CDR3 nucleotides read TGTGCCTGGAGCGTCACAGGGGAAGCTTTCTTT.

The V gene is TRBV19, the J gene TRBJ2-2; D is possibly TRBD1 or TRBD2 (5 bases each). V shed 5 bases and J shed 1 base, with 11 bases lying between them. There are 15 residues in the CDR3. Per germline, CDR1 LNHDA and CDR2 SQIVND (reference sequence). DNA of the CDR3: TGTGCCAGTAGTTTCCGGGACGGGAACACCGGGGAGCTGTTTTTT. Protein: CASSFRDGNTGELFF.

In nucleotides, the CDR3 is TGTGCCAGCAGTACAGGGGGTCAAGAGACCCAGTACTTC. Translated: CASSTGGQETQYF. The rearrangement uses TRBV2 and TRBJ2-5; 8 positions agree with TRBD1. The trim removed 5 bases at V and 2 bases at J, leaving 1 base unmatched. The CDR3 is 13 residues long. Germline CDR1 SNHLY, CDR2 FYNNEI.

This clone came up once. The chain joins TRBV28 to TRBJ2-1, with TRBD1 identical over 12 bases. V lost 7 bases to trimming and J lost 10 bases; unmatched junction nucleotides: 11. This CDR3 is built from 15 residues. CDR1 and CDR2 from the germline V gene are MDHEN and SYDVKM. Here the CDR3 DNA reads TGTGCCAGCATTCCCTCCGGGACAGGGGGCGTCGAGCAGTTCTTC. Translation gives CASIPSGTGGVEQFF. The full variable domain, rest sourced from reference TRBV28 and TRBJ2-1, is DVKVTQSSRYLVKRTGEKVFLECVQDMDHENMFWYRQDPGLGLRLIYFSYDVKMKEKGDIPEGYSVSREKKERFSLILESASTNQTSMYLCASIPSGTGGVEQFFGPGTRLTVL.

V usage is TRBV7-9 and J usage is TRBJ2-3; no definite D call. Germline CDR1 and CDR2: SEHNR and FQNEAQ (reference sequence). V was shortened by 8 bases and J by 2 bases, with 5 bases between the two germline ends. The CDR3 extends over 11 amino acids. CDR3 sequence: CASGSTDTQYF. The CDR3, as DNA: TGTGCCAGCGGGTCCACAGATACGCAGTATTTT.

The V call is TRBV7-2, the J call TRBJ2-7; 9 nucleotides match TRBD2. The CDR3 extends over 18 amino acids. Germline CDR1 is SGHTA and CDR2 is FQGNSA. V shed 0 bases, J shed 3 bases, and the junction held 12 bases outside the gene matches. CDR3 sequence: CASSLARGGGAFGYEQYF. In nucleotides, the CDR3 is TGTGCCAGCAGCTTAGCGCGGGGCGGGGGGGCCTTTGGCTACGAGCAGTACTTC.

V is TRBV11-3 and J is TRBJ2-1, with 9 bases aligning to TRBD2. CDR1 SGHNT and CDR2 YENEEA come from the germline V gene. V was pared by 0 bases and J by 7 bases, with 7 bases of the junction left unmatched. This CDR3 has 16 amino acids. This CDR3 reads CASSLEGGGAGNEQFF. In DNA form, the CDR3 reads TGTGCCAGCAGCTTAGAAGGCGGGGGGGCAGGAAATGAGCAGTTCTTC. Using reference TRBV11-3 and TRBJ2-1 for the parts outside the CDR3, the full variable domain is EAGVVQSPRYKIIEKKQPVAFWCNPISGHNTLYWYLQNLGQGPELLIRYENEEAVDDSQLPKDRFSAERLKGVDSTLKIQPAELGDSAVYLCASSLEGGGAGNEQFFGPGTRLTVL.

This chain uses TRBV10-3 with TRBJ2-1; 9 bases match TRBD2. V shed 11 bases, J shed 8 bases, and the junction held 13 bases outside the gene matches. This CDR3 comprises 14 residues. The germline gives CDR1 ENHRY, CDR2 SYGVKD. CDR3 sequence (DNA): TGTGCCTCCCAAGGGCGGGAGGGCCTGGATGAGCAGTTCTTC. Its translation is CASQGREGLDEQFF.

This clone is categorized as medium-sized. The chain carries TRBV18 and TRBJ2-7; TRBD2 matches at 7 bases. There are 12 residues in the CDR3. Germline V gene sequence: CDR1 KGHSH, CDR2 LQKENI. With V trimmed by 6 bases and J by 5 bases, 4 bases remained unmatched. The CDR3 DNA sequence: TGTGCCAGCTCCCGGGGGGAGGACGAGCAGTACTTC. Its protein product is CASSRGEDEQYF.

The CDR3 DNA sequence: TGTGCCAGCAGCGTAGGTGGTAGCGGGAGGACAACTAGCACAGATACGCAGTATTTT. As protein: CASSVGGSGRTTSTDTQYF. The chain uses TRBV9 and TRBJ2-3; TRBD2 agrees at 10 bases. The V segment lost 0 bases and the J segment 0 bases; nucleotides outside the gene matches: 10. The CDR3 runs 19 residues. Germline lookup yields CDR1 SGDLS and CDR2 YYNGEE.

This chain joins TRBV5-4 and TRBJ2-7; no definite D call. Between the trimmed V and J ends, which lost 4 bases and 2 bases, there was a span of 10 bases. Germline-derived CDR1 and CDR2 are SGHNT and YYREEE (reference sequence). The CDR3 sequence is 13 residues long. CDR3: CASSRLLPYEQYF. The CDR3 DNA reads TGTGCCAGCAGCAGGTTACTCCCCTACGAGCAGTACTTC.

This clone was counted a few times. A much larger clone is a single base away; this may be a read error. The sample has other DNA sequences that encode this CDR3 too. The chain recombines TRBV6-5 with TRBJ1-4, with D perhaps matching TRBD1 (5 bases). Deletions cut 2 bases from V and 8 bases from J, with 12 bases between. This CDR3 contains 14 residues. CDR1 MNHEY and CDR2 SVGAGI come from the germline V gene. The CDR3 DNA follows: TGTGCCAGCAGTTACGGCCAGGAGGGGGAAAAACTGTTTTTT. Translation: CASSYGQEGEKLFF.

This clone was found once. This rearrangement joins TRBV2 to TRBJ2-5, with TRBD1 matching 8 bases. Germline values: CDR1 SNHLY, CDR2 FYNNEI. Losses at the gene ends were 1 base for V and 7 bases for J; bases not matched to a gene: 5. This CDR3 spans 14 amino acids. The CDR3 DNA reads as TGTGCCAGCAGTGAAGGGACAGGGACGGGGACCCAGTACTTC. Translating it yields CASSEGTGTGTQYF.

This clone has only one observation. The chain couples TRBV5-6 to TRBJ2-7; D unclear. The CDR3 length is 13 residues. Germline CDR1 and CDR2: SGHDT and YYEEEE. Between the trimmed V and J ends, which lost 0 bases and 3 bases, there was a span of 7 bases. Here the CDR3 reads CASSLGPDYEQYF. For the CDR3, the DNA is TGTGCCAGCAGCTTGGGACCGGACTACGAGCAGTACTTC.